This TCR beta chain was sequenced in a study of cytomegalovirus exposure and HLA in healthy donors. The wider study: Counted in an early data release were approximately 85 million unique TCRs from HLA-typed donors. Findings of the study overall: A missense variant in DCLRE1C was later tied to TCR beta V- and J-gene trimming. A later look showed TCR association rates differing by HLA locus, highest for DRB1 and lowest for HLA-C. Reported results showed that the classifier diagnosed cytomegalovirus status with high specificity and sensitivity.

The V gene's germline CDR1 is MNHEY and CDR2 SVGAGI. The CDR3 is made up of 14 amino acids. Trimming shortened V by 8 bases and J by 0 bases, and 8 bases separated the two germline ends. The PCR contained 60 Vbeta and 13 Jbeta primers. Only in-frame clones appear in the TCRdb table, and some are missing; sequencing was by immunoSEQ multiplex PCR. Of approximately 160,000 clones listed, about three quarters are singletons. This clone was picked up a small number of times. The antigen is undetermined. The sequence derives from a woman in her thirties or forties in good health and CMV-seropositive. Material for sequencing was PBMCs. V and J are TRBV6-5 and TRBJ2-6; D gene ambiguous. CDR3 bases: TGTGCCAGCTGGCGGAGCTCTGGGGCCAACGTCCTGACTTTC. Translation: CASWRSSGANVLTF.